Described below is a single T cell receptor beta chain sequence and its context. Clones were read by immunoSEQ multiplex PCR, and TCRdb kept only the in-frame ones, dropping some. Of about 59,000 clones listed, around 70% are singletons. The data originate from a study of blood T cell repertoires in COVID-19. The sample comprised peripheral blood. This receptor was obtained from a woman between 70 and 85 years old with acute or convalescent COVID-19.

The CDR3 sequence: CATSSTGNPYGYTF. As DNA, the CDR3 is TGTGCCACCAGTTCGACAGGGAACCCTTATGGCTACACCTTC. This chain connects TRBV24-1 to TRBJ1-2; 7 bases are a match to TRBD1. The CDR3 runs to 14 residues. After removal of 6 bases from V and 5 bases from J, the junction contained 8 bases not matched to a gene. CDR1 and CDR2 (germline): KGHDR, SFDVKD.